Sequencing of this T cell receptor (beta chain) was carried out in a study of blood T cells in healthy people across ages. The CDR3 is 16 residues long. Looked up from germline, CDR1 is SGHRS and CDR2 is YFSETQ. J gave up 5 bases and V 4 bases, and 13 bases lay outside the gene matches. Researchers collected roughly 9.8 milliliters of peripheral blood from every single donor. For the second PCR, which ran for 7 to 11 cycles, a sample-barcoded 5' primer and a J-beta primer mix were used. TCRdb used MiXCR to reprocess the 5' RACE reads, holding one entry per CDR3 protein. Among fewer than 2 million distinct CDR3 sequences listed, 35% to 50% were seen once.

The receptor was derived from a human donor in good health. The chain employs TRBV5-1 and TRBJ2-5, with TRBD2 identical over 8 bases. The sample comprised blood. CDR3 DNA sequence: TGCGCCAGCAGCGAGCAATCGGGGGGGCCCGTCGAGACCCAGTACTTC. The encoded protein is CASSEQSGGPVETQYF. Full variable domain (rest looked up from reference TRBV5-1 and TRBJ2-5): KAGVTQTPRYLIKTRGQQVTLSCSPISGHRSVSWYQQTPGQGLQFLFEYFSETQRNKGNFPGRFSGRQFSNSRSEMNVSTLELGDSALYLCASSEQSGGPVETQYFGPGTRLLVL.